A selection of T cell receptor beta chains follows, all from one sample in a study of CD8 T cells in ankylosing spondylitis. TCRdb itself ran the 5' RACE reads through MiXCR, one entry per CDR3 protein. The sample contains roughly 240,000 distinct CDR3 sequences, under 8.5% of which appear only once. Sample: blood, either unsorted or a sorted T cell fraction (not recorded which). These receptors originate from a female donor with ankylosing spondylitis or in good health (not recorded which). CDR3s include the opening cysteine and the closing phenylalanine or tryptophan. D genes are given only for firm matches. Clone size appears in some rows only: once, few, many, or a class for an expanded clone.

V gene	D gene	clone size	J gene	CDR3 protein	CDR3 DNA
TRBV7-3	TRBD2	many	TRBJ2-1	CASSSTSGGSYNEQFF	TGTGCCAGCAGCTCGACTAGCGGAGGATCCTACAATGAGCAGTTCTTC
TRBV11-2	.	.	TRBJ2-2	CASSLTARRGQGTGELFF	TGTGCCAGCAGCTTAACCGCAAGGAGGGGGCAGGGCACCGGGGAGCTGTTTTTT
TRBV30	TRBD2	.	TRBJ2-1	CAWSVGTSTYNEQFF	TGTGCCTGGAGTGTTGGGACTAGCACTTACAATGAGCAGTTCTTC
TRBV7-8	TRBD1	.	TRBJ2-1	CASSSSRDSRLAQFF	TGTGCCAGCAGCTCATCCCGGGACAGTAGGCTAGCCCAGTTCTTC
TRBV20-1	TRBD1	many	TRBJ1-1	CSARRPGQGTEAFF	TGCAGTGCTCGTCGTCCGGGACAGGGAACTGAAGCTTTCTTT
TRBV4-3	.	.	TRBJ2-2	CASSQEPSTGELFF	TGCGCCAGCAGCCAAGAACCCTCCACCGGGGAGCTGTTTTTT
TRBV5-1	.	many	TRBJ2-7	CASSFGTRDNSYEQYF	TGCGCCAGCAGCTTTGGGACTCGGGACAACTCCTACGAGCAGTACTTC
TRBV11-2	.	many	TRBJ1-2	CASSLGGGGYGYTF	TGTGCCAGCAGCTTAGGGGGGGGTGGCTATGGCTACACCTTC
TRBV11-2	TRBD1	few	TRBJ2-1	CASSFRDSHYNEQFF	TGTGCCAGCAGCTTCCGGGACAGCCACTACAATGAGCAGTTCTTC
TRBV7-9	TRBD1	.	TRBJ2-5	CASSPQGAGETQYF	TGTGCCAGCAGCCCGCAGGGGGCTGGGGAGACCCAGTACTTC
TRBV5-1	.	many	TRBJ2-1	CASSSPPRASSYNEQFF	TGCGCCAGCAGCTCTCCACCCCGGGCAAGCTCCTACAATGAGCAGTTCTTC
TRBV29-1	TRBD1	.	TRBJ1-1	CSAKTGGVTEAFF	TGCAGCGCAAAGACAGGGGGGGTCACTGAAGCTTTCTTT
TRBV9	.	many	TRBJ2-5	CASSVAGGGIETQYF	TGTGCCAGCAGCGTAGCTGGAGGGGGAATCGAGACCCAGTACTTC
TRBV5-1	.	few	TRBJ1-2	CASSLTPGDYYGYTF	TGCGCCAGCAGCTTGACCCCAGGGGACTACTATGGCTACACCTTC
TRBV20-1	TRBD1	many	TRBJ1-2	CSASTGDYGYTF	TGCAGTGCGTCGACAGGGGACTATGGCTACACCTTC
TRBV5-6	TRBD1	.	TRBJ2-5	CASSLFGTGEETQYF	TGTGCCAGCAGCTTGTTCGGGACAGGGGAAGAGACCCAGTACTTC
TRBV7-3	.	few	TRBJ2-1	CASSRDIYNEQFF	TGTGCCAGCAGCCGGGACATCTACAATGAGCAGTTCTTC
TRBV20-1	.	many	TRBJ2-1	CSARDVRVKEQFF	TGCAGTGCTAGAGATGTGAGAGTGAAGGAGCAGTTCTTC
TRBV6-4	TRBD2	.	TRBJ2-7	CASSTPTSGTNEQYF	TGTGCCAGCAGTACTCCTACTAGCGGGACTAACGAGCAGTACTTC
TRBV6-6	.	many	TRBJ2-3	CASSYFDTQYF	TGTGCCAGCAGTTACTTTGATACGCAGTATTTT
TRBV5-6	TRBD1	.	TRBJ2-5	CASSSPFIVQGDNGETQYF	TGTGCCAGCAGCTCCCCCTTTATAGTACAGGGGGATAACGGAGAGACCCAGTACTTC
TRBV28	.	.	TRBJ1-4	CASSDSGRREKLFF	TGTGCCAGCAGTGATTCAGGACGGCGTGAAAAACTGTTTTTT
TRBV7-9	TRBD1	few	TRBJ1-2	CASSPQGGHYGYTF	TGTGCCAGCAGCCCCCAGGGGGGTCACTATGGCTACACCTTC
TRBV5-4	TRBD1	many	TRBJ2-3	CASSTFRTGATDTQYF	TGTGCCAGCAGCACCTTTAGGACAGGGGCCACAGATACGCAGTATTTT
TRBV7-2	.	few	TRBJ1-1	CASSLVSWGTEAFF	TGTGCCAGCAGCTTAGTATCCTGGGGAACTGAAGCTTTCTTT
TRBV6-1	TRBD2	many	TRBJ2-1	CASRGLAGLNEQFF	TGTGCCAGCAGGGGACTAGCGGGACTCAATGAGCAGTTCTTC
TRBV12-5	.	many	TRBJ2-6	CASGGSGANVLTF	TGTGCTAGTGGAGGATCTGGGGCCAACGTCCTGACTTTC
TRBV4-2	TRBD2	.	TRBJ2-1	CASSPMDLRDSGLAAKRNNEQFF	TGTGCCAGCAGCCCTATGGATTTAAGGGATTCGGGACTAGCGGCAAAAAGAAACAATGAGCAGTTCTTC
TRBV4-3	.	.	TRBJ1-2	CASSQLGHRVFQGYTF	TGCGCCAGCAGCCAATTGGGACACCGGGTATTTCAAGGCTACACCTTC
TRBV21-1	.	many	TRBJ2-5	CASSQAGDCQETQYF	TGTGCCAGCAGCCAGGCAGGGGACTGTCAAGAGACCCAGTACTTC
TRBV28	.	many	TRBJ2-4	CASALGAHIQYF	TGTGCCTCCGCGCTGGGCGCACACATTCAGTACTTC
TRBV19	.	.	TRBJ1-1	CASHRGTEAFF	TGTGCCAGTCACCGAGGTACTGAAGCTTTCTTT
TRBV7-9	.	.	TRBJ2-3	CASSTDGLGGNTQYF	TGTGCCAGCAGCACCGACGGGTTGGGTGGGAATACGCAGTATTTT
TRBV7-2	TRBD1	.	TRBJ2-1	CASSLAPYRTGDNEQFF	TGTGCCAGCAGCTTAGCTCCCTACAGGACAGGGGACAATGAGCAGTTCTTC
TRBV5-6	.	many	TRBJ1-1	CASSLRLLNTEAFF	TGTGCCAGCAGCTTGAGACTCTTGAACACTGAAGCTTTCTTT
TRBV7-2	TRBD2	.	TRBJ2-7	CASSPRTSASYEQYF	TGTGCCAGCAGCCCAAGGACTAGCGCATCCTACGAGCAGTACTTC
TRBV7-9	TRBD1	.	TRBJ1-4	CASSPQDRGKNEKLFF	TGTGCCAGCAGCCCGCAAGACAGGGGAAAAAATGAAAAACTGTTTTTT
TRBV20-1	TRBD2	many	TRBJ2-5	CSAIAGGRQETQYF	TGCAGTGCCATAGCGGGAGGGCGTCAAGAGACCCAGTACTTC
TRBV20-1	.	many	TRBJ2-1	CSANTPLGRAGNEQFF	TGCAGTGCCAATACCCCCTTAGGTAGGGCTGGGAATGAGCAGTTCTTC
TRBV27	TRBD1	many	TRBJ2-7	CASRTGVPHEQYF	TGTGCCAGCAGAACAGGGGTCCCCCACGAGCAGTACTTC
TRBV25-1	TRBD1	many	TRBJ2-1	CASSAHRGRSYNEQFF	TGTGCCAGCAGTGCTCACAGGGGGCGCTCCTACAATGAGCAGTTCTTC
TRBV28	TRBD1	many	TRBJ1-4	CAISSGDSGNEKLFF	TGTGCCATCTCCTCCGGGGACAGCGGGAATGAAAAACTGTTTTTT
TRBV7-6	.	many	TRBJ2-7	CASSLGGIRAGEQYF	TGTGCCAGCAGCTTAGGGGGGATCAGGGCAGGCGAGCAGTACTTC
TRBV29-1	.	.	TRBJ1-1	CSVGSERTEAFF	TGCAGCGTTGGGAGCGAAAGGACGGAAGCTTTCTTT
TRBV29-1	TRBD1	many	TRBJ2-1	CSVVKGQGVLRNNEQFF	TGCAGCGTGGTGAAAGGACAGGGAGTTCTTCGAAACAATGAGCAGTTCTTC
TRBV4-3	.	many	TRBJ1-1	CASSQARGWMNTEAFF	TGCGCCAGCAGCCAAGCTAGGGGTTGGATGAACACTGAAGCTTTCTTT
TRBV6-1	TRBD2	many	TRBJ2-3	CASSEGTSGFTDTQYF	TGTGCCAGCAGTGAGGGGACTAGCGGTTTCACAGATACGCAGTATTTT
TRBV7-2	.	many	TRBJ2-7	CASSFSVYEQYF	TGTGCCAGCAGCTTTTCAGTCTACGAGCAGTACTTC